This paragraph covers one T cell receptor beta chain sequence. This specimen comes from a study of blood T cell repertoires in COVID-19. Study details: Acute and convalescent COVID-19 samples came from the United States, Italy and Spain. T cells, B-cell-depleted T cells, or PBMCs supplied cDNA or gDNA.

Trimming took off 6 bases at V and 1 base at J, with 12 bases between the two ends. The V gene's germline CDR1 is LNHDA and CDR2 SQIVND (reference sequence). The CDR3 consists of 14 residues. Each participant's cohort was designated according to participant-reported clinical history. Assay used: immunoSEQ multiplex PCR; TCRdb lists only in-frame clones, some missing. Of around 160,000 clones in the sample, 65% to 85% were seen once. V and J are TRBV19 and TRBJ2-5; a weak D match, TRBD1 (5 bases). This TCR was recovered from a woman between 45 and 65 years old who had been exposed to COVID-19. The material sequenced was PBMCs or T cells enriched from blood (not recorded which). This CDR3 reads CASRGRQIQETQYF. CDR3 sequence (DNA): TGTGCCAGTAGGGGTCGACAGATCCAAGAGACCCAGTACTTC.